The sequence of this T cell receptor (beta chain) was determined in a study of graft-versus-host responses after intestinal transplantation. Losses at the gene ends were 2 bases for V and 0 bases for J; bases not matched to a gene: 19. Looked up from germline, CDR1 is GTSNPN and CDR2 is SVGIG (reference sequence). This CDR3 contains 20 residues. The data were produced by immunoSEQ multiplex PCR, yet TCRdb's version contains in-frame clones alone and is incomplete. This sample carries approximately 94,000 clones, approximately 84% of them seen once, and the ten largest clones take 0.85% to 1%. This clone was seen once. Its antigen remains unknown.

This material consisted of unstimulated CD4+ T cells sorted from spleen or lymph node cells, taken before transplant. The TCR was taken from a human donor who was the organ donor for an intestinal transplant. This chain joins TRBV30 and TRBJ2-1, with 7 bases that match TRBD2. CDR3 sequence: CAWSNPRAVSGPSSYNEQFF. In DNA, the CDR3 is TGTGCCTGGAGTAACCCCCGGGCTGTTAGCGGGCCCAGCTCCTACAATGAGCAGTTCTTC.